Listed here is a single T cell receptor beta chain. This clonotype was seen ten or more times. Its specific antigen is unknown. One base away there is no much larger clone; base qualities are not given. The sample belongs to a study of read filtering for tumor transcriptome and immune sequencing (dated by TCRdb to about 2020). About the full investigation: Of the patients in the cohort, fewer than 20 were male and some 15 were female, and their mean age was about 69 years, with a range of roughly 45 to 90. A main aim was a read-filtering strategy for immune repertoire data, specifically whether clonotypes supported by a single read should be removed. Using the same bone marrow samples, the study compared TCR repertoires obtained by targeted immune repertoire sequencing with those obtained by bulk whole-transcriptome sequencing. By revised international staging, eight or nine patients were R-ISS I, about 16 were R-ISS II and more than five were R-ISS III. After DNase treatment, whole-transcriptome libraries were prepared with the TruSeq RNA Access Library Prep Kit. TCR-region mapped reads per sample ranged from about 3.5 to 11 million with IR-seq versus only about 75 to 1,400 with RNA-seq. Points the paper makes about the study in general: In IR-seq, 80% to 85% of clonotypes but roughly 4% of total reads were represented by single-read clonotypes, whereas in RNA-seq, around three quarters of clonotypes and 40% to 55% of reads were represented by single-read clonotypes. The correlation between IR-seq and RNA-seq shared clonotype proportions was increased by removal of single-read clonotypes. IR-seq captured clonotypes at much higher depth and more reliably than RNA-seq, and smaller IR-seq throughput sufficed to identify most shared clonotypes. The sorted CD138-negative fraction was composed of a mixed bone marrow immune population rather than of purified T cells.

Bone marrow was sampled from every patient at the time of active disease. Ficoll-Hypaque density gradient centrifugation was used to isolate bone marrow mononuclear cells. Myeloma plasma cells were removed and CD138-negative cells were obtained by negative selection following labeling with CD138 magnetic microbeads on a MACS separator. The purity of the isolated cells was checked by flow cytometry with CD138 antibodies on an Attune NxT. TRIzol reagent was used to extract total RNA, which was then quantified with a NanoDrop spectrophotometer. Paired RNA-seq and IR-seq were performed on the CD138-negative bone marrow sample of each patient. The Immunoverse kit was used to build TCR libraries from around 400 ng RNA, with molecular barcoded adaptors covering alpha/delta and beta/gamma chains. TCR library preparation used the same RNA that went into transcriptome sequencing. Sequencing of TCR libraries was carried out on an Illumina HiSeq 4000 with 2 x 150 cycles. In the paper's pipeline: TCR reads were aligned to human V, D, J and C references and assembled into CDR3 clonotypes with MiXCR, including quality filtering and error correction. Clonotype counts and gene usage diversity were analyzed with the tcR package in R. For inspection of raw mapping reads, RNA-seq reads were mapped by STAR aligner version 2.5.3a onto GRCh37 of the human genome. To test the effect of sequencing depth on detected clonotypes, IR-seq fastq files were randomly downsampled using Seqtk 1.3. TCRdb passed the public sequencing reads through fastp at Q25 and MiXCR, retaining productive beta sequences. When rows share a CDR3 protein, they turn into one entry using the most common DNA and genes. It is TCRdb's table, rather than the study itself, that gives the V and J calls and clone size. The table for this sample lists about 63,000 distinct CDR3 sequences; about 15% of them were counted only once. The top ten clones comprise approximately 50% of the sample.

From the germline V gene, CDR1 is WSHSY and CDR2 is SAAADI. Measured from the cysteine to the phenylalanine, the CDR3 is 15 residues long. The entry retains the CDR3 DNA only, 45 bases that are in frame from base 1. V lost 3 bases and J lost 0 bases; the stretch between them is 10 bases long. Recombination connected TRBV10-2 to TRBJ2-3; the D segment is perhaps TRBD1 or TRBD2, each sharing 5 matched bases. The TCR was taken from a donor at least 40 years old with multiple myeloma. Sequences were obtained from a population of CD138-negative cells sorted from bone marrow. The label giving this sample's cell subset or site can be read as: bone marrow mononuclear cells depleted of CD138+ plasma/myeloma cells by negative magnetic selection. The CDR3 reads as follows: CASSDWDLSTDTQYF. Here is the DNA: TGCGCCAGCAGTGATTGGGACCTAAGCACAGATACGCAGTATTTT.